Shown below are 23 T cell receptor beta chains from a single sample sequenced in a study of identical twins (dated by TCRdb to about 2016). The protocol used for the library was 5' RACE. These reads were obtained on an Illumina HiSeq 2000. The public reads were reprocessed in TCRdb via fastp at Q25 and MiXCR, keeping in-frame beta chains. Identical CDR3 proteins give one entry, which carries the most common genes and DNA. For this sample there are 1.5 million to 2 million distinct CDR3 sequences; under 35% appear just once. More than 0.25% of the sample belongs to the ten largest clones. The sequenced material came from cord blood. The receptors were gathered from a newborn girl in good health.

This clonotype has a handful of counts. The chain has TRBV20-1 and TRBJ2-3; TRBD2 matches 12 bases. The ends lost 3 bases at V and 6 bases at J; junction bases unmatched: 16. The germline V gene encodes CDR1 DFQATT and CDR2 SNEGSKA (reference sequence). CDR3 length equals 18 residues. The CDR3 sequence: CSASHRLAGAPRRDTQYF. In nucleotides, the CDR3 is TGCAGTGCTAGTCATAGACTAGCGGGGGCCCCCCGCAGGGATACGCAGTATTTT.

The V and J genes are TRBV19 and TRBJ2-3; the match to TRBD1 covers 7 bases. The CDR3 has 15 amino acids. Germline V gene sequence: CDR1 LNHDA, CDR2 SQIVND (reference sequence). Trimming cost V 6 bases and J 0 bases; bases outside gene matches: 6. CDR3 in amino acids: CASRLTGYSTDTQYF. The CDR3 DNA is TGTGCCAGTAGGTTGACAGGGTATAGCACAGATACGCAGTATTTT. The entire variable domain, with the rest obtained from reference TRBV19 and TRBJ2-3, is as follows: DGGITQSPKYLFRKEGQNVTLSCEQNLNHDAMYWYRQDPGQGLRLIYYSQIVNDFQKGDIAEGYSVSREKKESFPLTVTSAQKNPTAFYLCASRLTGYSTDTQYFGPGTRLTVL.

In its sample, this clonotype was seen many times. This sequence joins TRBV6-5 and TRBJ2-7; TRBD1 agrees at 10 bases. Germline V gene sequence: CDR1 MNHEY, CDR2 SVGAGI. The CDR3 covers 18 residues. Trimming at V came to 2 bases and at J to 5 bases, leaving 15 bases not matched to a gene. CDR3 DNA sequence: TGTGCCAGCAGTTACAAGTCCTTTTCGGGACAGGGGTCCAACGAGCAGTACTTC. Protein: CASSYKSFSGQGSNEQYF.

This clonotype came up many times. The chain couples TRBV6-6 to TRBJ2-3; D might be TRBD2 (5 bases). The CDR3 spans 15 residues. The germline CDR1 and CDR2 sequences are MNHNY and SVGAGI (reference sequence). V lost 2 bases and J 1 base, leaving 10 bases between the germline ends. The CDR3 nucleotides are TGTGCCAGCAGTTACGGGGAGCTCGGCACAGATACGCAGTATTTT. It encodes CASSYGELGTDTQYF.

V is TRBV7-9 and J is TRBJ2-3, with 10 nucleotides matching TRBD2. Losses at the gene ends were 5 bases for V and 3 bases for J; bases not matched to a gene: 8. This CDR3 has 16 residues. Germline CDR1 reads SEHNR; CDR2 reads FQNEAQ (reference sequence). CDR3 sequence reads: CASSIRTSGLTDTQYF. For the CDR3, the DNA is TGTGCCAGCAGCATAAGGACTAGCGGTCTAACAGATACGCAGTATTTT.

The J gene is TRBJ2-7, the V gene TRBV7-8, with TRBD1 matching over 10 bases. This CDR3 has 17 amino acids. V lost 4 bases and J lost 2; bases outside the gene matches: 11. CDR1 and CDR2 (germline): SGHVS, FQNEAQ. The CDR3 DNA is TGTGCCAGCAGCTCTTCTTCCGGGACAGGGGAGGCCTACGAGCAGTACTTC. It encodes CASSSSSGTGEAYEQYF.

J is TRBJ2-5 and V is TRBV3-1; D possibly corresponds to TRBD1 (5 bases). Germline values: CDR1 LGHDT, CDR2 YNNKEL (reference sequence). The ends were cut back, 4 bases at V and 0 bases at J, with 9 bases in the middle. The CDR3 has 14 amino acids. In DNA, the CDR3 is TGTGCCAGCAGCCTACGACAGAACCAAGAGACCCAGTACTTC. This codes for CASSLRQNQETQYF.

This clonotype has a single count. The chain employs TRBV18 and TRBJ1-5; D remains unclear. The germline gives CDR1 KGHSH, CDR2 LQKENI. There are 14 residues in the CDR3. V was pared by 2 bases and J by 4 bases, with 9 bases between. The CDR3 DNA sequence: TGTGCCAGCTCACCAGGATGGGTAAATCAGCCCCAGCATTTT. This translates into CASSPGWVNQPQHF.

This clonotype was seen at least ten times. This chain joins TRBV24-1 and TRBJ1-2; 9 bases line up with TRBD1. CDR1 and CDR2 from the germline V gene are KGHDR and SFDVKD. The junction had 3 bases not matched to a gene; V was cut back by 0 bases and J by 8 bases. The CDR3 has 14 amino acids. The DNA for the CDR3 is TGTGCCACCAGTGATTTGCACGGGACAGGGGGCTACACCTTC. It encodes CATSDLHGTGGYTF.

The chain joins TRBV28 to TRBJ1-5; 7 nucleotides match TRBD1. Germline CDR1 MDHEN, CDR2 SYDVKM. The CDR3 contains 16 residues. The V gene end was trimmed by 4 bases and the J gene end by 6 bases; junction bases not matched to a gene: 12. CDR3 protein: CASSSTDRVVGQPQHF. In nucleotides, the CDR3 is TGTGCCAGCAGTTCCACCGACAGGGTGGTGGGTCAGCCCCAGCATTTT.

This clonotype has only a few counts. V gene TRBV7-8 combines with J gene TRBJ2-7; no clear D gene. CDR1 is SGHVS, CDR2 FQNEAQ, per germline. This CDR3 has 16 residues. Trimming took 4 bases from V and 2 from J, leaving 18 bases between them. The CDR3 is CASSYVGQLIPYEQYF. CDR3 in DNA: TGTGCCAGCAGCTACGTAGGGCAGCTTATTCCCTACGAGCAGTACTTC.

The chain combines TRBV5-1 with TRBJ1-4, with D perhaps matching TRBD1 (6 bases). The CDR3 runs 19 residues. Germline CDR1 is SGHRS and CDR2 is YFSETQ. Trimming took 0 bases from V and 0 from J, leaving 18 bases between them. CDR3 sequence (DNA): TGCGCCAGCAGCTTGGACAGGGTTAGGGGTATTGCAACTAATGAAAAACTGTTTTTT. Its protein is CASSLDRVRGIATNEKLFF.

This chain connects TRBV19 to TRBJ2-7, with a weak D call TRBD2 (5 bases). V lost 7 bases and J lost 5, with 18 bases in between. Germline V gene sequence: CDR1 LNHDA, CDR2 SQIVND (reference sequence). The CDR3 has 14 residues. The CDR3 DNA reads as TGTGCCAGTAATTCCCCGGAAAGGACTCACGAGCAGTACTTC. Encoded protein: CASNSPERTHEQYF.

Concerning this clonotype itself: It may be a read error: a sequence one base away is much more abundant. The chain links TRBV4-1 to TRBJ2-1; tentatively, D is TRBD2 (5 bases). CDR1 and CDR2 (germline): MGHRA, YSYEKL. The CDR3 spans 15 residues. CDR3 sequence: CASSQRIGLFNELFF. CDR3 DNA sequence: TGCGCCAGCAGCCAGAGAATAGGACTTTTCAATGAGCTGTTCTTC.

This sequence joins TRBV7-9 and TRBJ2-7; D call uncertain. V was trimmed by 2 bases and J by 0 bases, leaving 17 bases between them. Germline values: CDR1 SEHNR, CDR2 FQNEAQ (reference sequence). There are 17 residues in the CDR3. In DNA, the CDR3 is TGTGCCAGCAGCTTACTTTCAGGCTGGGATTACTCCTACGAGCAGTACTTC. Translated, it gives CASSLLSGWDYSYEQYF.

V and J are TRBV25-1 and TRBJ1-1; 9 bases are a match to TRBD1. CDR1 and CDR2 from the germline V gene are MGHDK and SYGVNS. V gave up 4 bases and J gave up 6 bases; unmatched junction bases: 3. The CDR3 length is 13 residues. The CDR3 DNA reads TGTGCCAGCAGTGGAAGACAGGGGGCTGAAGCTTTCTTT. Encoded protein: CASSGRQGAEAFF. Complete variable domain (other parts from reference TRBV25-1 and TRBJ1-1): EADIYQTPRYLVIGTGKKITLECSQTMGHDKMYWYQQDPGMELHLIHYSYGVNSTEKGDLSSESTVSRIRTEHFPLTLESARPSHTSQYLCASSGRQGAEAFFGQGTRLTVV.

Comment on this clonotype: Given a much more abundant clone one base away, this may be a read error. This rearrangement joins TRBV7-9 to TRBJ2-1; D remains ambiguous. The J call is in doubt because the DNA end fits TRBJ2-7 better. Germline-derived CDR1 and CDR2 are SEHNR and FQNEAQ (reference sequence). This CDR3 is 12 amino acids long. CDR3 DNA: TGTGCCAGCAGCTCCACCTACAATGAGCAGTACTTC. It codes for CASSSTYNEQYF.

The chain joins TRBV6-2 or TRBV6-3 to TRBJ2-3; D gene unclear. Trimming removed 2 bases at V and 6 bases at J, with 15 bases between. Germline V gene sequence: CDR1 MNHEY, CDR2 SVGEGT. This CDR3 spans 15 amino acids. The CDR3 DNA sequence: TGTGCCAGCAGTTACGGGCCCCGTGAGAGGGATACGCAGTATTTT. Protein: CASSYGPRERDTQYF.

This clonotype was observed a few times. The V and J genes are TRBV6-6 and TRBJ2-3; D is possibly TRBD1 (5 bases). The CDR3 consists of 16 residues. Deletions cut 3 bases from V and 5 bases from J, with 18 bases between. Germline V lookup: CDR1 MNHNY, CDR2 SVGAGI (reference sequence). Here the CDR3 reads CASSYTRAGLGDTQYF. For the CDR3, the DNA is TGTGCCAGCAGTTATACTCGGGCAGGGCTGGGAGATACGCAGTATTTT.

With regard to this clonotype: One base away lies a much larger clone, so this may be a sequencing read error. CDR3 amino acids: CASSPQWLVGGDEQFF. The CDR3 DNA follows: TGTGCCAGCAGCCCACAGTGGCTAGTGGGAGGAGATGAGCAGTTCTTC. V is TRBV12-3 or TRBV12-4 and J is TRBJ2-1, with a possible D match to TRBD2 (6 bases). The CDR3 runs to 16 residues. V was clipped by 6 bases and J by 8 bases, with 23 bases between them.

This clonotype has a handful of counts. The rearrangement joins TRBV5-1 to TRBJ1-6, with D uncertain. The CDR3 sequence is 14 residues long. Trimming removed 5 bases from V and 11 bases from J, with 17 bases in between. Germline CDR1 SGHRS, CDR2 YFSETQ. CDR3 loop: CASSQDPRGAPLHF. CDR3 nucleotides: TGCGCCAGCAGTCAAGATCCGCGTGGGGCACCCCTCCACTTT.

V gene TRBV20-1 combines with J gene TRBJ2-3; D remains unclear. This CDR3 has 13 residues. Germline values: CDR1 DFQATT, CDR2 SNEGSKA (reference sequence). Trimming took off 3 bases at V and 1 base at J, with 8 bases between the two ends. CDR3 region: CSASRTGTDTQYF. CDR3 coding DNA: TGCAGTGCTAGCCGAACGGGCACAGATACGCAGTATTTT.

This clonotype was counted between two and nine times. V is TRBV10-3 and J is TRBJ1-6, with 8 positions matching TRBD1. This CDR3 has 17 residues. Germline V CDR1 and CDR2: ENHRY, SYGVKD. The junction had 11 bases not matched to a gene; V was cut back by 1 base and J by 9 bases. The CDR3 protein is CAISEWTGTGLSSPLHF. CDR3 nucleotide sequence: TGTGCCATCAGTGAGTGGACAGGGACCGGCCTAAGTTCACCCCTCCACTTT.